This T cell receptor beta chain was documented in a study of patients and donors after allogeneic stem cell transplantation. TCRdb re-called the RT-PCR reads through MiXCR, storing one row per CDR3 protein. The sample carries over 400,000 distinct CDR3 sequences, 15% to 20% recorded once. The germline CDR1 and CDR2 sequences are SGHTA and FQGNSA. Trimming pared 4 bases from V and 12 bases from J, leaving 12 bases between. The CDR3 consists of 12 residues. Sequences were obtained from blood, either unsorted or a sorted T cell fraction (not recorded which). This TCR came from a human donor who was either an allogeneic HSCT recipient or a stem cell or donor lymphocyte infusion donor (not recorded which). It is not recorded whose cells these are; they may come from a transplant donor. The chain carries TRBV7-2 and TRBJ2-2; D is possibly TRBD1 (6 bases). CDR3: CASSSRQDKLFF. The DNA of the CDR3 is TGTGCCAGCAGCTCAAGACAGGACAAGCTGTTTTTT.